The clone carrying this T cell receptor beta chain showed up just a few times. This sample is part of a study of blood T cell repertoires in COVID-19. Turning to the study itself: Samples taken during acute and convalescent COVID-19 were collected in the United States, Italy and Spain. Sources were T cells, B-cell-depleted T cells, or PBMCs; the material itself was cDNA or gDNA.

The CDR3 consists of 15 residues. Germline V gene sequence: CDR1 MNHEY, CDR2 SVGAGI. V lost 0 bases to trimming and J lost 0 bases; unmatched junction nucleotides: 2. Assay: immunoSEQ multiplex PCR; the TCRdb copy retains only in-frame clones and omits some. The repertoire holds about 26,000 clones, with 85% to 90% as singletons. The sequence derives from a human donor in a cohort sampled during active COVID-19. The sequenced sample consisted of peripheral blood. The chain uses TRBV6-5 and TRBJ2-7; 7 bases fit TRBD2. The CDR3 nucleotides read TGTGCCAGCAGTTACTCGGCGGGAGCCTCCTACGAGCAGTACTTC. Amino acids: CASSYSAGASYEQYF.